Listed below are T cell receptor beta chains from one sample, sequenced in a study of T cell changes during pregnancy in multiple sclerosis. The table came from immunoSEQ multiplex PCR; TCRdb's copy has only in-frame clones and leaves some out. The sample includes roughly 30,000 clones, about 93% of them seen just once. Specimen: CD4+ T cells from peripheral blood mononuclear cells, collected in the second trimester of pregnancy. These receptors were obtained from a female donor with multiple sclerosis, enrolled in a pregnancy study. The CDR3 runs from the conserved cysteine through the conserved F or W. A D gene is named only where the DNA matches it firmly. A row's size may be missing; if present it is once, few, many or a size class.

D gene	V gene	clone size	J gene	CDR3 DNA	CDR3 protein
.	TRBV19	.	TRBJ2-3	TGTGCCAGTAGAGTAACAGGGAGCAGAGGCGCAGATACGCAGTATTTT	CASRVTGSRGADTQYF
.	TRBV7-3	.	TRBJ2-1	TGTGCCAGCAGCCCAGACAATGGCTACAATGAGCAGTTCTTC	CASSPDNGYNEQFF
.	TRBV28	.	TRBJ2-5	TGTGCCAGCAAACGGGAAGAGACCCAGTACTTC	CASKREETQYF
TRBD2	TRBV5-4	once	TRBJ2-3	TGTGCCAGCAGCTTGACCAGCCTGGGAGGGAGAGATACGCAGTATTTT	CASSLTSLGGRDTQYF
TRBD1	TRBV10-1	.	TRBJ1-5	TGCGATAGAGGGGGCGGTCAGCCCCAGCATTTT	CDRGGGQPQHF
TRBD1	TRBV6-5	once	TRBJ1-5	TGTGCCAGCAGCAGAACAGGGGAGGCTACCCAGCATTTT	CASSRTGEATQHF
.	TRBV7-2	.	TRBJ1-1	TGTGCCAGCAGCTTACTTTCCAGGCTGAACACTGAAGCTTTCTTT	CASSLLSRLNTEAFF
.	TRBV11-2	.	TRBJ1-1	TGTGCCAGCAGCTTTCTGGGCAGGAACACTGAAGCTTTCTTT	CASSFLGRNTEAFF
TRBD2	TRBV2	once	TRBJ2-5	TGTGCCAGCAGGCCGACACATAGCGGGGGAAAAGAGACCCAGTACTTC	CASRPTHSGGKETQYF
.	TRBV5-1	.	TRBJ2-7	TGCGCCAGCAGCTTGGGGACACTGCCGTCCTACGAGCAGTACTTC	CASSLGTLPSYEQYF
.	TRBV7-7	once	TRBJ2-1	TGTGCCAGCAGCTTAACAGGGAACAATGAGCAGTTCTTC	CASSLTGNNEQFF
TRBD1	TRBV6-1	.	TRBJ1-5	TGTGCCAGCGGCCTCTCGGGACAGGTCAATCAGCCCCAGCATTTT	CASGLSGQVNQPQHF
.	TRBV19	.	TRBJ2-4	TGTGCCAGTACCCCTGAGGCGGGTCCACTAGCCAAAAACATTCAGTACTTC	CASTPEAGPLAKNIQYF
TRBD2	TRBV27	.	TRBJ2-1	TGTGCCAGCAGTCCCGCGGGGCTAGCGGGTGACAATGAGCAGTTCTTC	CASSPAGLAGDNEQFF
TRBD2	TRBV5-1	once	TRBJ2-3	TGCGCCAGCAGCTTGGGTGGGACCGGGACTAGCGGGATTACAGATACGCAGTATTTT	CASSLGGTGTSGITDTQYF
.	TRBV21-1	.	TRBJ2-2	TGTGCCAGCAGCAAAACAGGGGACACCGGGGAGCTGTTTTTT	CASSKTGDTGELFF
TRBD2	TRBV5-6	.	TRBJ2-7	TGTGCCAGCAGCGCGGGACTAGCGGGCTCCTACGAGCAGTACTTC	CASSAGLAGSYEQYF
TRBD1	TRBV28	.	TRBJ1-2	TGTGCCAGCAGTCTACCCATGGGACAGGGAAACTATGGCTACACCTTC	CASSLPMGQGNYGYTF
.	TRBV4-1	.	TRBJ2-7	TGCGCCAGCAGCCAAGATTCGAGGGCGGCAGGGGTCTCCTACGAGCAGTACTTC	CASSQDSRAAGVSYEQYF
TRBD2	TRBV11-3	.	TRBJ2-7	TGTGCCAGCAGCTCGGGACTAGCGGGGGACGAGCAGTACTTC	CASSSGLAGDEQYF
TRBD1	TRBV5-6	.	TRBJ1-2	TGTGCCAGCAGTGGACAGGGTTTGAGCGGCTACACCTTC	CASSGQGLSGYTF
TRBD2	TRBV4-3	few	TRBJ2-1	TGCGCCAGCAGCCAAGCCGGGACTAGCGGGAGTGGCGATGAGCAGTTCTTC	CASSQAGTSGSGDEQFF
TRBD1	TRBV5-8	.	TRBJ1-1	TGTGCCAGCAGCAGGACAGGAGGGACTGAAGCTTTCTTT	CASSRTGGTEAFF
.	TRBV5-1	.	TRBJ2-2	TGCGCCAGCAGCTTGGACAGGCAAACCGGGGAGCTGTTTTTT	CASSLDRQTGELFF
.	TRBV11-2	.	TRBJ2-2	TGTGCCAGCAGCTTACGCGCTGCGAACACCGGGGAGCTGTTTTTT	CASSLRAANTGELFF
TRBD2	TRBV18	.	TRBJ2-1	TGTGCCAGCTCACCACTCTCCGGGACTAGCGGGAGGAGTTACCACAATGAGCAGTTCTTC	CASSPLSGTSGRSYHNEQFF
.	TRBV27	.	TRBJ2-1	TGTGCCAGCAACAGGATAAGGTCCTACAATGAGCAGTTCTTC	CASNRIRSYNEQFF
TRBD2	TRBV2	.	TRBJ2-3	TGTGCCAGCAGCCCGACTAGCGGTGACACAGATACGCAGTATTTT	CASSPTSGDTDTQYF
.	TRBV14	few	TRBJ1-3	TGTGCCAGCAGCCAAGCCGGTCGAGGAAACACCATATATTTT	CASSQAGRGNTIYF
TRBD1	TRBV6-1	.	TRBJ1-5	TGTGCCAGCAGCAGACAGGGGGCAAAGGAGCCCCAGCATTTT	CASSRQGAKEPQHF
TRBD2	TRBV19	.	TRBJ2-2	TGTGCCAGCGGGACTAGCGGACGCACCGGGGAGCTGTTTTTT	CASGTSGRTGELFF
TRBD2	TRBV15	.	TRBJ2-3	TGTGCCACCAGCAGAGATCGCACTAGCGGGAGGGACACGCAGTATTTT	CATSRDRTSGRDTQYF
.	TRBV19	.	TRBJ1-5	TGTGCCACCTCAGAGTTGGTCGGGGGGGATCAGCCCCAGCATTTT	CATSELVGGDQPQHF
.	TRBV4-2	.	TRBJ2-7	TGTGCCAGCAGCTGGGACTGGGGCCGCGAGCAGTACTTC	CASSWDWGREQYF
.	TRBV18	.	TRBJ2-1	TGTGCCAGCTCAGGCGGGCGGATTGGGAATGAGCAGTTCTTC	CASSGGRIGNEQFF
.	TRBV6-6	.	TRBJ1-1	TGTGCCAGCAGGGACAGTGCCGTGAACACTGAAGCTTTCTTT	CASRDSAVNTEAFF
TRBD2	TRBV30	.	TRBJ2-7	TGTGCCTGGAGTGTAGGAGCGGGAGGATCCTACGAGCAGTACTTC	CAWSVGAGGSYEQYF
.	TRBV10-3	.	TRBJ2-3	TGTGCCATCAGTGACAGGGGTAGCACAGATACGCAGTATTTT	CAISDRGSTDTQYF
.	TRBV10-2	.	TRBJ2-2	TGCGCCAGCAGAGGGACTGGGAACACCGGGGAGCTGTTTTTT	CASRGTGNTGELFF
.	TRBV10-3	once	TRBJ2-3	TGTGCCATCAGTTCTGACTTGGTAGCGCAGTATTTT	CAISSDLVAQYF
TRBD1	TRBV7-6	.	TRBJ2-6	TGTGCCAGCAGCTTTCCGACAGGGGGCGGGCCTGGGGCCAACGTCCTGACTTTC	CASSFPTGGGPGANVLTF
.	TRBV7-3	.	TRBJ1-1	TGTGCCAGCAGCTTAACCTGGAACACTGAAGCTTTCTTT	CASSLTWNTEAFF
.	TRBV19	.	TRBJ2-5	TGTGCCAGTAGTTCCTCAGGGGTCACTGCGGAGACCCAGTACTTC	CASSSSGVTAETQYF
.	TRBV19	.	TRBJ1-1	TGTGCCAGTAATCATGCAGGGAAATACACTGAAGCTTTCTTT	CASNHAGKYTEAFF
TRBD2	TRBV19	.	TRBJ2-2	TGTGCCAGTAAGGGACTAGGGGGCACCGGGGAGCTGTTTTTT	CASKGLGGTGELFF